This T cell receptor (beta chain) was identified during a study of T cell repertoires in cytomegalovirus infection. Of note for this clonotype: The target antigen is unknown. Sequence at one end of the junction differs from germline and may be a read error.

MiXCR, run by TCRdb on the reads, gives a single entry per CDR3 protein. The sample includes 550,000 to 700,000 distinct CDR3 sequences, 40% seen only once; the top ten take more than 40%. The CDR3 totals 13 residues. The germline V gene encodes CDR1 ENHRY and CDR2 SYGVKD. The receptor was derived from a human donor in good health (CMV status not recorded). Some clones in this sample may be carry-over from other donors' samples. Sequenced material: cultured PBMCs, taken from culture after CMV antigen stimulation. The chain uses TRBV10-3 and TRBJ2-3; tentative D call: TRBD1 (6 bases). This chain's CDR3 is CAINEGVTDTQYF. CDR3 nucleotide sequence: TGTGCCATCAATGAGGGGGTAACAGATACGCAGTATTTT.